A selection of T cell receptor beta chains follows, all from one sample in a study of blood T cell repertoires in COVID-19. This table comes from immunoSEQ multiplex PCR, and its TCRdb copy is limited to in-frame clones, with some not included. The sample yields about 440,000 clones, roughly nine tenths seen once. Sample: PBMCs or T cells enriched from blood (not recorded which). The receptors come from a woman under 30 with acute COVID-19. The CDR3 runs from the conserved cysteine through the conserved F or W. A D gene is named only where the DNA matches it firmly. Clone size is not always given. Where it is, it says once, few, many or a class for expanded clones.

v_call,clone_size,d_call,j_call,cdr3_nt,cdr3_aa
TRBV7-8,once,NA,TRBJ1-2,TGTGCCAGCAGCCAAGGGGACATTATGTTCGGCTACACCTTC,CASSQGDIMFGYTF
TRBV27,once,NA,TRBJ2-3,TGTGCCAGCAGCCCACGGACAAGTAGCACAGATACGCAGTATTTT,CASSPRTSSTDTQYF
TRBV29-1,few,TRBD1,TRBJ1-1,TGCAGCGCCTTGACAGGGTCGGACACTGAAGCTTTCTTT,CSALTGSDTEAFF
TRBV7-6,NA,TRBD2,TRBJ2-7,TGTGCCAGCAGCCCCGAGCTAGCGGGGGGAACCTACGAGCAGTACTTC,CASSPELAGGTYEQYF
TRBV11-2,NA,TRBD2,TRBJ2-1,TGTGCCAGCAGCCTGGGACTAGCGGGAGGTTATGAGCAGTTCTTC,CASSLGLAGGYEQFF
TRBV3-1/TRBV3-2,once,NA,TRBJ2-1,TGTGCCAGCAGCTTAACCGGGACCTACAATGAGCAGTTCTTC,CASSLTGTYNEQFF
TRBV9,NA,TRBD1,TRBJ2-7,TGTGCCAGCAGCAGCTACTACAGGGGCGAGCAGTACTTC,CASSSYYRGEQYF
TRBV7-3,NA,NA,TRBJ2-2,TGTGCCAGCAGCCCCCGCGTCGGGGGAGGCCCCGGGGAGCTGTTTTTT,CASSPRVGGGPGELFF
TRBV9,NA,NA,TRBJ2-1,TGTGCCAGCAGCGCTCTCTACAATGAGCAGTTCTTC,CASSALYNEQFF
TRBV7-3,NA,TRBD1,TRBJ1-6,TGTGCCAGCAGCTTACTAGGACAGGGAATGTCACCCCTCCACTTT,CASSLLGQGMSPLHF
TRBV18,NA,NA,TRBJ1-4,TGTGCCAGCTCCCAGTCTGGGAGTGAAAAACTGTTTTTT,CASSQSGSEKLFF
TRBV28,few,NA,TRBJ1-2,TGTGCCACTAGGAGGCGGGTCTATGGCTACACCTTC,CATRRRVYGYTF
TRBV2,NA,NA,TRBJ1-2,TGTGCCAGCAGTGAGGGGGGATCCTATGGCTACACCTTC,CASSEGGSYGYTF
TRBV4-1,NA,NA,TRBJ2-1,TGCGCCAGCAGCCAAGATCTAGGGGCAGATGAGCAGTTCTTC,CASSQDLGADEQFF
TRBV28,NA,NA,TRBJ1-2,TGTGCCAGCAGTTTAGCACAGCCAGACTATGGCTACACCTTC,CASSLAQPDYGYTF
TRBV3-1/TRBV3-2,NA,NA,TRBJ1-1,TGTGCCAGCAGCCTGGCAGGAATATTGAACACTGAAGCTTTCTTT,CASSLAGILNTEAFF
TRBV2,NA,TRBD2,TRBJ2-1,TGTGCCAGCTCGTCGATAGCGGGGGGGTCCAATGAGCAGTTCTTC,CASSSIAGGSNEQFF
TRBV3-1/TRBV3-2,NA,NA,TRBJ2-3,TGTGCCAGCAGCCAGGGCGGAGCGAGGCGGGGGCCTGACACAGATACGCAGTATTTT,CASSQGGARRGPDTDTQYF
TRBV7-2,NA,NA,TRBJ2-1,TGTGCCAGCAGCTTAGACAGGGCCCTCGGCTCCTACAATGAGCAGTTCTTC,CASSLDRALGSYNEQFF
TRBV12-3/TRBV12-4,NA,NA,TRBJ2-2,TGTGCCAGCAGTCCAGACACCGGGGAGCTGTTTTTT,CASSPDTGELFF
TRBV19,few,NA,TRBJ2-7,TGTGCCAGTAGTATCTCGGGTGCCGAGCAGTACTTC,CASSISGAEQYF
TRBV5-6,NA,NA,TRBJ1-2,TGTGCCAGCAGCTCCCTACAGGACGGGGGGTGGGGCTACACCTTC,CASSSLQDGGWGYTF
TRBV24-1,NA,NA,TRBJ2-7,TGTGCCACCAGTGTGGAAAGGGGCGATGGGTACGAGCAGTACTTC,CATSVERGDGYEQYF
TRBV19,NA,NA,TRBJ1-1,TGTGCCAGTAGTATTATTAGAGGCAGGGGGAACACTGAAGCTTTCTTT,CASSIIRGRGNTEAFF
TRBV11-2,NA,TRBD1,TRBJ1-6,TGTGCCAGCAGCCCACAGATAGACAGGGGAGGTTCACCCCTCCACTTT,CASSPQIDRGGSPLHF
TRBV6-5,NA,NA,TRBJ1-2,TGTGCCAGCAGTTACTTGGGGAGTGATTTAGGTGATGGCTACACCTTC,CASSYLGSDLGDGYTF
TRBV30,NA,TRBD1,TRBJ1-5,TGTGCCTGGAGCAGACGACAGGGGGATAGGCAGCCCCAGCATTTT,CAWSRRQGDRQPQHF
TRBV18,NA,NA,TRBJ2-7,TGTGCCAGCTCACCACCGGCGGGAGAGCAGTACTTC,CASSPPAGEQYF
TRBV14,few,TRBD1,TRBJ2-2,TGTGCCAGCAGCCAAGATCGGGGGACAGGGGACACCGGGGAGCTGTTTTTT,CASSQDRGTGDTGELFF
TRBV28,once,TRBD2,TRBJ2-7,TGTGCCAGCAGTTTGCCTAGCGGTACCTACGAGCAGTACTTC,CASSLPSGTYEQYF
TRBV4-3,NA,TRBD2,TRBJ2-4,TGCGCCAGCAGCCAAGTCCTAGCGGGAGGTGGGCCCAAAAACATTCAGTACTTC,CASSQVLAGGGPKNIQYF
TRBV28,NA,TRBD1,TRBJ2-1,TGTGCCAGCAGTCCCGGGACAGTGGCCTACAATGAGCAGTTCTTC,CASSPGTVAYNEQFF
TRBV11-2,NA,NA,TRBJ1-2,TGTGCCAGCAGCTTAGACAGGTCGGCTGGCTACACCTTC,CASSLDRSAGYTF
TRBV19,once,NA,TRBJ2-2,TGTGCCAGTAGTATCTCCGGACAGAACACCGGGGAGCTGTTTTTT,CASSISGQNTGELFF
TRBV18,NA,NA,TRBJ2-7,TGTGCCAGCTCACCAGGATCCCAGGCCGACGACCCCTACGAGCAGTACTTC,CASSPGSQADDPYEQYF
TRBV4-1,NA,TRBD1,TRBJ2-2,TGCGCCAGCAGCCCCCTCGGACAGGGGTTGACCGGGGAGCTGTTTTTT,CASSPLGQGLTGELFF
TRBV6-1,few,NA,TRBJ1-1,TGTGCCAGCAGTGAAGCCGGGGTGAACACTGAAGCTTTCTTT,CASSEAGVNTEAFF
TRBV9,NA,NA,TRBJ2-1,TGTGCCAGCAGCGTAGAGGACTCGTCCTACAATGAGCAGTTCTTC,CASSVEDSSYNEQFF
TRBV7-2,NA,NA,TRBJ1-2,TGTGCCAGCAGCTTAGCTCAGCGTGGCTACACCTTC,CASSLAQRGYTF
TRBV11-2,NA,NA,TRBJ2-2,TGTGCCAGCAGCTTCCGAAGAGGGGGGGACACCGGGGAGCTGTTTTTT,CASSFRRGGDTGELFF
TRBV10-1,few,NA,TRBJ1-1,TGCGCCAGCAGTGATCGGGGGTTGAACACTGAAGCTTTCTTT,CASSDRGLNTEAFF
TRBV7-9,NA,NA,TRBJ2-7,TGTGCCAGCAGCTCAGGTGAGGGCGGAAGCTCCTACGAGCAGTACTTC,CASSSGEGGSSYEQYF
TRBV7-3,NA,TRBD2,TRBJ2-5,TGTGCCAGCAGCTTAGGGACTAGCGGGGCTTTAGAGACCCAGTACTTC,CASSLGTSGALETQYF
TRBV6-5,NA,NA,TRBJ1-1,TGTGCCAGCAGTTACATCCTTGGTTCGGGGAATAACGAAGCTTTCTTT,CASSYILGSGNNEAFF
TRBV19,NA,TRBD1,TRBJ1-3,TGTGCCAGTAGCTTTTATGGACTCGCGGAGACAGGGAGCTCTGGAAACACCATATATTTT,CASSFYGLAETGSSGNTIYF
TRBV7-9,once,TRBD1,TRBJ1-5,TGTGCCAGCAGCTCAGGGGGGCCCCAGCATTTT,CASSSGGPQHF
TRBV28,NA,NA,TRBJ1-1,TGTGCCAGCAGCCGCAGGGGTCCCACTGAAGCTTTCTTT,CASSRRGPTEAFF
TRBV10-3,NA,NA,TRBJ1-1,TGTGCCATCAAAAGGGACGGGACTAACACTGAAGCTTTCTTT,CAIKRDGTNTEAFF